The present T cell receptor beta chain was sequenced within a study of technical replicates of blood from a handful of donors. Some clones are missing from TCRdb's copy, which holds only in-frame ones; the method was immunoSEQ multiplex PCR. Altogether 80,000 or so clones are present, 94% being singletons, with the ten largest covering approximately 0.4%. This CDR3 region has 14 residues. Trimming left V 0 bases short and J 4 bases short, with 10 bases between. Germline lookup yields CDR1 SGDLS and CDR2 YYNGEE. This TCR derives from a human donor in good health. V gene TRBV9 combines with J gene TRBJ2-5; D unresolved. Source material: T cells isolated from PBMCs. The CDR3 nucleotides read TGTGCCAGCAGCGTAGCTAGGTTGGGAGAGACCCAGTACTTC. Translating it yields CASSVARLGETQYF.